The 8 T cell receptor beta chains given below trace back to one sample, sequenced in a study of CXCR3-negative and CXCR3-positive naive CD8 T cells. The TRB cDNA libraries were prepared by 5' RACE with UMI labels. TCRdb re-called the 5' RACE reads, yielding one record per CDR3 amino acid sequence without DNA. This repertoire includes some 140,000 distinct CDR3 sequences. The antigens for these receptors are not known. Findings and caveats of the study: Compared with CXCR3-negative naive cells, CXCR3-positive naive cells showed more hydrophobic TRB CDR3s.

Sequencing was done on a sample of naive CXCR3+ CD8+ T cells from blood. This sample's subset: CD45RO-CCR7+CD27+CD95- naive CD8+ T cells expressing CXCR3 (TNR3+). The receptors come from a human donor in good health. Some clones in this sample may be carry-over from other donors' samples.

The chain has TRBV4-1 and TRBJ2-7; the D call from TCRdb, TRBD1, cannot be confirmed without DNA. Germline assignment: CDR1 MGHRA and CDR2 YSYEKL. There are 13 residues in the CDR3. The CDR3 sequence: CASSPFGGYEQYF.

The CDR3 spells CASSKGGVDSNQPQHF. The gene calls are TRBV21-1 and TRBJ1-5; the D gene TCRdb calls, TRBD1, cannot be checked with no DNA. TRBV21-1 is classified as a pseudogene. The CDR3 extends over 16 amino acids.

This chain uses TRBV28 with TRBJ2-3. This CDR3 region has 14 residues. Looked up from germline, CDR1 is MDHEN and CDR2 is SYDVKM. CDR3 protein: CASSLDGGTDTQYF.

The chain uses TRBV27 and TRBJ2-4; without DNA, the TCRdb call of TRBD1 cannot be checked. Germline lookup yields CDR1 MNHEY and CDR2 SMNVEV (reference sequence). The CDR3 sequence is 14 residues long. The CDR3 sequence is CASSFGGGRNIQYF.

The chain carries TRBV28 and TRBJ2-7; no DNA is available, so the TRBD1 call from TCRdb remains unchecked. Germline CDR1 is MDHEN and CDR2 is SYDVKM. CDR3 length: 14 residues. The CDR3 protein is CASSWAGISYEQYF.

The chain carries TRBV3-1 and TRBJ1-1. From germline, CDR1 is LGHDT and CDR2 YNNKEL (reference sequence). The CDR3 sequence is 16 residues long. CDR3 sequence reads: CASSPAGYSMNTEAFF. The whole variable domain, filled in from reference TRBV3-1 and TRBJ1-1, reads DTAVSQTPKYLVTQMGNDKSIKCEQNLGHDTMYWYKQDSKKFLKIMFSYNNKELIINETVPNRFSPKSPDKAHLNLHINSLELGDSAVYFCASSPAGYSMNTEAFFGQGTRLTVV.

V and J are TRBV10-3 and TRBJ1-3. Looked up from germline, CDR1 is ENHRY and CDR2 is SYGVKD. The CDR3 extends over 13 amino acids. This chain's CDR3 is CAISESDLHTIYF.

The chain links TRBV7-3 to TRBJ2-1; the TCRdb call, TRBD1, lacks DNA for checking. CDR3 size: 16 residues. Looked up from germline, CDR1 is SGHTA and CDR2 is FQGTGA. The chain's CDR3 is CASSLTGGSSYNEQFF.